This T cell receptor beta chain was obtained from a study of breast tumors, draining lymph nodes, adjacent tissues. V shed 6 bases and J shed 0 bases, with 8 bases lying between them. Germline-derived CDR1 and CDR2 are SNHLY and FYNNEI. The CDR3 spans 14 residues. Axillary draining lymph nodes of breast cancer patients supplied the node samples. Each CDR3 protein gets one entry after TCRdb re-called the multiplex PCR reads with MiXCR. The sample yields approximately 130,000 distinct CDR3 sequences, more than 20% seen once. Findings and limits, study-wide: Tumors had less TCR diversity than lymph nodes, more than nontumor tissue.

Ten or more counts support this clonotype. Its antigen is not identified. The chain couples TRBV2 to TRBJ2-2; D is possibly TRBD1 (5 bases). The TCR was taken from a female donor with breast cancer. Some clones in this sample may be carry-over from other donors' samples. Sample: axillary lymph node tissue. CDR3 loop: CASRGPPNTGELFF. In DNA, the CDR3 is TGTGCCAGCAGGGGGCCGCCGAACACCGGGGAGCTGTTTTTT. Full variable domain (missing parts from reference TRBV2 and TRBJ2-2): EPEVTQTPSHQVTQMGQEVILRCVPISNHLYFYWYRQILGQKVEFLVSFYNNEISEKSEIFDDQFSVERPDGSNFTLKIRSTKLEDSAMYFCASRGPPNTGELFFGEGSRLTVL.